This is a list of T cell receptor beta chains from one sample in a study of circulating CD8 cells and anti-PD-1 response in melanoma. TCRdb reanalysed the reads using MiXCR and keeps one entry per CDR3 protein. Seen here are 650 to 750 distinct CDR3 sequences, approximately 8.9% observed once, and the top ten hold approximately 24%. Sequenced material: CD8+ T cells from PBMCs, taken at baseline or after one month of anti-PD-1 therapy (not recorded which). Source of these receptors: a human donor with melanoma. The conserved cysteine and the conserved F or W are not part of the CDR3 here.

j_call: TRBJ2-1; v_call: TRBV5-6; cdr3_aa: ASSSITGDVSPTIEQF
j_call: TRBJ1-5; v_call: TRBV30; cdr3_aa: AWTQSPGLSNQPQH
j_call: TRBJ1-1; v_call: TRBV4-2; cdr3_aa: ASSPREGVPEAF
j_call: TRBJ2-5; v_call: TRBV29-1; cdr3_aa: SVEGGGETQY
j_call: TRBJ2-7; v_call: TRBV6-1; cdr3_aa: ASGETTSRVRREQY
j_call: TRBJ1-5; v_call: TRBV19; cdr3_aa: ASSMGTEVGYQH
j_call: TRBJ2-1; v_call: TRBV28; cdr3_aa: ASSRLSWGSYNEQF
j_call: TRBJ2-4; v_call: TRBV21-1; cdr3_aa: ASSRDKNIQY
j_call: TRBJ1-1; v_call: TRBV19; cdr3_aa: ASSMGSERAEAF
j_call: TRBJ1-6; v_call: TRBV6-1; cdr3_aa: ASMYREEISPLH
j_call: TRBJ1-5; v_call: TRBV19; cdr3_aa: ASRSWGRDQPQH
j_call: TRBJ2-1; v_call: TRBV25-1; cdr3_aa: ASSGGGEADEQF
j_call: TRBJ1-6; v_call: TRBV27; cdr3_aa: ASSLASRTVSSPLH
j_call: TRBJ2-1; v_call: TRBV28; cdr3_aa: ASSRGESSYNEQF
j_call: TRBJ2-1; v_call: TRBV27; cdr3_aa: ASSFGGLEGNEQF
j_call: TRBJ2-3; v_call: TRBV4-2; cdr3_aa: ASSQGGLDADTQY
j_call: TRBJ2-3; v_call: TRBV6-4; cdr3_aa: ASSEIAGGTDTQY
j_call: TRBJ2-2; v_call: TRBV6-5; cdr3_aa: ASSYKGQGLAGELF
j_call: TRBJ2-7; v_call: TRBV29-1; cdr3_aa: SVQLGEWYEQY
j_call: TRBJ1-1; v_call: TRBV2; cdr3_aa: ASKQGGVGNTEAF